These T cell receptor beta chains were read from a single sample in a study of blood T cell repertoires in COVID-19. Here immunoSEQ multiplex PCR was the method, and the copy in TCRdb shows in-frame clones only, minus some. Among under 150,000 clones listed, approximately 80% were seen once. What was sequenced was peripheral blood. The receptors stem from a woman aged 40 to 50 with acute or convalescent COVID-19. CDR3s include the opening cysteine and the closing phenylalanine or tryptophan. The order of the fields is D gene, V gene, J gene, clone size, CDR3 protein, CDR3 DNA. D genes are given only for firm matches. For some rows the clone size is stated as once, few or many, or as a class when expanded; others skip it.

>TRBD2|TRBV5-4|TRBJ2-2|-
CASSSLAGVNTGELFF
TGTGCCAGCAGCTCACTAGCGGGGGTGAACACCGGGGAGCTGTTTTTT
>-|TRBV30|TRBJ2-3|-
CAWSRGTQYF
TGTGCCTGGAGTCGGGGTACGCAGTATTTT
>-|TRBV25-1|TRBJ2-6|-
CASRSLGGTGANVLTF
TGTGCCAGCAGATCCCTCGGGGGAACTGGGGCCAACGTCCTGACTTTC
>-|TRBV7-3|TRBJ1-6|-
CASSLRANYNSPLHF
TGTGCCAGCAGCTTGAGAGCGAACTATAATTCACCCCTCCACTTT
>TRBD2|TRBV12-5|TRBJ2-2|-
CASGREAGELFF
TGTGCTAGTGGCCGGGAGGCCGGGGAGCTGTTTTTT
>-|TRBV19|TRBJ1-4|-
CASSGGGLGEKLFF
TGTGCCAGTAGTGGGGGCGGGTTAGGTGAAAAACTGTTTTTT
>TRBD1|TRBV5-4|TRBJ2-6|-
CASSWAQGAGGANVLTF
TGTGCCAGCAGCTGGGCACAGGGGGCAGGGGGGGCCAACGTCCTGACTTTC
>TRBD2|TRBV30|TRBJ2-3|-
CAWSLAGFTDTQYF
TGTGCCTGGTCGCTAGCGGGGTTCACAGATACGCAGTATTTT
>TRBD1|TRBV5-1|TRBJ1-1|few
CASSPGQGNTEAFF
TGCGCCAGCAGCCCGGGACAGGGAAACACTGAAGCTTTCTTT
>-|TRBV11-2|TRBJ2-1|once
CASSLDESFGRGRYNEQFF
TGTGCCAGCAGCTTAGATGAAAGTTTCGGGCGGGGACGTTACAATGAGCAGTTCTTC
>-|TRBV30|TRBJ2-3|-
CAGSQFSTDTQYF
TGTGCCGGGAGTCAGTTTAGCACAGATACGCAGTATTTT
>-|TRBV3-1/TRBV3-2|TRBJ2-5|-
CASSQERGQETQYF
TGTGCCAGCAGCCAAGAAAGAGGACAAGAGACCCAGTACTTC
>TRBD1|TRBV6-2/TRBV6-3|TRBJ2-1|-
CASSFLQGAREQFF
TGTGCCAGCAGTTTCCTACAGGGGGCGCGTGAGCAGTTCTTC
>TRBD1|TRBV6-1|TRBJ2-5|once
CASSEGQNRETQYF
TGTGCCAGCAGTGAGGGACAGAATCGAGAGACCCAGTACTTC
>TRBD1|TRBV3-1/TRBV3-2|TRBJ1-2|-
CASSQDSTGRYGYTF
TGTGCCAGCAGCCAAGATTCGACAGGGAGATACGGCTACACCTTC
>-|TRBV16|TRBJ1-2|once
CASSQSRDGYTF
TGTGCCAGCAGCCAATCGAGGGATGGCTACACCTTC
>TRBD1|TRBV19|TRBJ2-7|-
CASSIRQGFEQYF
TGTGCCAGTAGTATAAGACAGGGTTTCGAGCAGTACTTC
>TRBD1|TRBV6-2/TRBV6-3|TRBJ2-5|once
CASSYNRGQETQYF
TGTGCCAGCAGTTACAACAGGGGTCAAGAGACCCAGTACTTC
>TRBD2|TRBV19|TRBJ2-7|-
CASRLGLAGTYEQYF
TGTGCCAGTAGATTGGGACTAGCGGGGACCTACGAGCAGTACTTC
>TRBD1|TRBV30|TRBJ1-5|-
CAWRGTGGRNQPQHF
TGTGCCTGGAGGGGGACAGGGGGACGCAATCAGCCCCAGCATTTT
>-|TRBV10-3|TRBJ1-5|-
CAISETADSNQPQHF
TGTGCCATCAGTGAGACAGCGGATAGCAATCAGCCCCAGCATTTT
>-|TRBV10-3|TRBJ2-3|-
CAISRTGLDALDTQYF
TGTGCCATCAGTCGAACGGGACTGGATGCCCTTGATACGCAGTATTTT
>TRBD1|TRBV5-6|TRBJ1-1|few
CASSPTGQGNTEAFF
TGTGCCAGCAGCCCGACCGGACAGGGGAACACTGAAGCTTTCTTT
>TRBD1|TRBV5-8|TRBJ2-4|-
CASRGRGQDETLAKNIQYF
TGTGCCAGCAGGGGGAGAGGACAGGACGAAACCCTAGCCAAAAACATTCAGTACTTC
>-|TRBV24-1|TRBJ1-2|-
CATSDATGSPSYGYTF
TGTGCCACCAGTGACGCAACAGGTTCACCCAGCTATGGCTACACCTTC
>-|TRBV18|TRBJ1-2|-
CASSPRQQGHGYTF
TGTGCCAGCTCACCACGGCAACAGGGTCATGGCTACACCTTC
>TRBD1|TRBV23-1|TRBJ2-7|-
CATAGQGRYEQYF
TGCGCCACCGCGGGACAGGGGAGGTACGAGCAGTACTTC
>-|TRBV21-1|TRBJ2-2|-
CASSTIWDRGSCMAGELFF
TGTGCCAGCAGCACGATTTGGGACAGGGGGAGTTGTATGGCCGGGGAGCTGTTTTTT
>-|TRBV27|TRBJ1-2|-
CASSISGILNYGYTF
TGTGCCAGCAGTATTTCGGGGATACTGAACTATGGCTACACCTTC
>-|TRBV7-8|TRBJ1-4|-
CASSLGTGATNEKLFF
TGTGCCAGCAGCTTAGGAACAGGAGCAACTAATGAAAAACTGTTTTTT
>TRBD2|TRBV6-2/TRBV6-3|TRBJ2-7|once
CASSRLALYEQYF
TGTGCCAGCAGTCGACTAGCGCTCTACGAGCAGTACTTC
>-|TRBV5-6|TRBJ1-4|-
CASSFVDRKNEKLFF
TGTGCCAGCAGCTTCGTGGACAGAAAAAATGAAAAACTGTTTTTT
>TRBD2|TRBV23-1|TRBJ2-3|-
CASSQVERGGITDTQYF
TGCGCCAGCAGTCAAGTTGAGCGGGGGGGAATCACAGATACGCAGTATTTT
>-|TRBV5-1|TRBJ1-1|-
CASSPLGGTSEAFF
TGCGCCAGCAGCCCCCTGGGGGGAACATCTGAAGCTTTCTTT
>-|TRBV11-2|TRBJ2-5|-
CASSRAEETQYF
TGTGCCAGCAGCCGTGCAGAAGAGACCCAGTACTTC
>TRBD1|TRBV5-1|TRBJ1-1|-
CASSGTGMGTEAFF
TGCGCCAGCAGCGGGACAGGGATGGGCACTGAAGCTTTCTTT
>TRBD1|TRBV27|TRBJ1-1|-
CASSGGRGLVTEAFF
TGTGCCAGCTCCGGGGGCAGGGGGCTGGTCACTGAAGCTTTCTTT
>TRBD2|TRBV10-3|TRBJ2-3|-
CAISEINGGVDTQYF
TGTGCCATCAGTGAGATTAACGGGGGGGTGGATACGCAGTATTTT
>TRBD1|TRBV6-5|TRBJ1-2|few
CASSRDRSGYGYTF
TGTGCCAGCAGCCGGGACAGGTCGGGCTATGGCTACACCTTC
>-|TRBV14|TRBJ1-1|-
CASSTRQVVAEAFF
TGTGCCAGCAGCACCCGACAGGTCGTCGCTGAAGCTTTCTTT
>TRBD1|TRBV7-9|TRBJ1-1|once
CASSPVPGQRIDTEAFF
TGTGCCAGCAGCCCCGTCCCGGGACAGAGGATCGATACTGAAGCTTTCTTT
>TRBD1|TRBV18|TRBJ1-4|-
CASSPGTGSSEKLFF
TGTGCCAGCTCTCCCGGGACAGGGTCGAGTGAAAAACTGTTTTTT
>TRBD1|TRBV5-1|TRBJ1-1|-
CASSNRGKNTEAFF
TGCGCCAGCAGCAACAGGGGCAAGAACACTGAAGCTTTCTTT
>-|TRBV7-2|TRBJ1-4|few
CASSSNKGEGEKLFF
TGTGCCAGCAGCTCAAACAAGGGGGAGGGCGAAAAACTGTTTTTT
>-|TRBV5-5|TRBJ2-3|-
CASSGYGILSTDTQYF
TGTGCCAGCAGCGGGTACGGGATCCTTAGCACAGATACGCAGTATTTT
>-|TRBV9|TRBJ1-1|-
CASSVGGDTEAFF
TGTGCCAGCAGCGTCGGGGGGGACACTGAAGCTTTCTTT
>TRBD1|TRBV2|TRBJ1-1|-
CAGSRDRNNEAFF
TGTGCCGGCTCGCGGGACAGGAACAATGAAGCTTTCTTT
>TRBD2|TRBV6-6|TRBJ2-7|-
CASSYSIGGAGEQYF
TGTGCCAGCAGTTACTCGATCGGGGGGGCGGGCGAGCAGTACTTC
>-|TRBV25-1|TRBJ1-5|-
CASNFGDQPQHF
TGTGCCAGCAATTTCGGGGATCAGCCCCAGCATTTT
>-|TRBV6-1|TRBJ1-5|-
CASSDRLIRNQPQHF
TGTGCCAGCAGTGATCGGTTAATTCGTAATCAGCCCCAGCATTTT
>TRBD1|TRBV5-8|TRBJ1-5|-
CASSLSWDSYQPQHF
TGTGCCAGCAGCTTGTCCTGGGACAGTTATCAGCCCCAGCATTTT
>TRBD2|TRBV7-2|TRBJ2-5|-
CASSLGGGQETQYF
TGTGCCAGCAGCTTAGGGGGAGGGCAAGAGACCCAGTACTTC